These T cell receptor beta chains were read from a single sample in a study of shared clonotypes between healthy human individuals. Repertoires were generated with immunoSEQ multiplex PCR, while TCRdb's copy carries only in-frame clones and drops some. The sample includes under 750,000 clones, approximately 72% of them seen just once. Sequencing input: memory CD4+ T cells sorted from blood. These receptors all come from a woman in her thirties in good health. Both conserved end residues are part of each CDR3. The order of the fields is J gene, D gene, clone size, V gene, CDR3 protein, CDR3 DNA. A D gene is named only where the DNA matches it firmly. Clone size is shown for a subset of rows, as once, few, many or a class of expanded clone.

J: TRBJ2-1; D: TRBD2; size: .; V: TRBV7-3; CDR3: CASSLVASGGREFF; DNA: TGTGCCAGCAGCTTAGTAGCTAGCGGAGGAAGGGAGTTCTTC
J: TRBJ2-7; D: TRBD1; size: few; V: TRBV6-1; CDR3: CAGRGTVTYEQYF; DNA: TGTGCCGGAAGGGGGACAGTCACCTACGAGCAGTACTTC
J: TRBJ1-1; D: .; size: few; V: TRBV19; CDR3: CASNFRGGTEAFF; DNA: TGTGCCAGTAACTTCCGGGGGGGCACTGAAGCTTTCTTT
J: TRBJ2-1; D: .; size: .; V: TRBV5-1; CDR3: CASSSQGHPEGSYNEQFF; DNA: TGCGCCAGCAGCTCCCAAGGACATCCGGAAGGCTCCTACAATGAGCAGTTCTTC
J: TRBJ2-2; D: .; size: .; V: TRBV6-5; CDR3: CASKTENTGELFF; DNA: TGTGCCAGCAAAACAGAAAACACCGGGGAGCTGTTTTTT
J: TRBJ1-6; D: .; size: .; V: TRBV30; CDR3: CAWSRGGRNNSPLHF; DNA: TGTGCCTGGAGTAGAGGTGGACGGAATAATTCACCCCTCCACTTT
J: TRBJ2-7; D: .; size: .; V: TRBV19; CDR3: CASSTSEHYEQYF; DNA: TGTGCCAGTAGTACTTCGGAACACTACGAGCAGTACTTC
J: TRBJ2-3; D: TRBD2; size: .; V: TRBV4-1; CDR3: CASKGLAYSDTQYF; DNA: TGCGCCAGCAAGGGACTAGCGTACTCAGATACGCAGTATTTT
J: TRBJ1-4; D: .; size: .; V: TRBV15; CDR3: CATSRVPRGRDEKLFF; DNA: TGTGCCACCAGCAGAGTGCCGAGGGGTCGAGACGAAAAACTGTTTTTT
J: TRBJ1-2; D: .; size: .; V: TRBV7-2; CDR3: CASSPTEIYGYTF; DNA: TGTGCCAGCAGCCCAACGGAGATCTATGGCTACACCTTC
J: TRBJ2-5; D: TRBD1; size: many; V: TRBV5-6; CDR3: CASSGTGSQETQYF; DNA: TGTGCCAGCAGCGGGACAGGGTCCCAAGAGACCCAGTACTTC
J: TRBJ1-2; D: .; size: .; V: TRBV27; CDR3: CASSLGRGYVYGYTF; DNA: TGTGCCAGCAGTTTAGGGAGGGGGTATGTCTATGGCTACACCTTC
J: TRBJ2-7; D: TRBD2; size: once; V: TRBV7-2; CDR3: CASSLHGTRYEQYF; DNA: TGTGCCAGCAGCTTACATGGGACTAGATACGAGCAGTACTTC
J: TRBJ2-3; D: .; size: .; V: TRBV28; CDR3: CATTYYPRGGRPDTQYF; DNA: TGTGCCACTACGTATTATCCGAGAGGGGGACGGCCAGATACGCAGTATTTT
J: TRBJ1-1; D: .; size: .; V: TRBV5-6; CDR3: CASNPHRGNTEAFF; DNA: TGTGCCAGCAACCCGCACCGGGGTAACACTGAAGCTTTCTTT
J: TRBJ2-3; D: TRBD2; size: .; V: TRBV29-1; CDR3: CSVDASGSLDTQYF; DNA: TGCAGCGTTGATGCTAGCGGGAGTCTAGATACGCAGTATTTT
J: TRBJ1-3; D: TRBD1; size: .; V: TRBV28; CDR3: CASSPGGRIPSGNTIYF; DNA: TGTGCCAGCAGCCCAGGGGGGCGCATCCCCTCTGGAAACACCATATATTTT
J: TRBJ2-7; D: TRBD2; size: .; V: TRBV7-3; CDR3: CASSAGTSFYEQYF; DNA: TGTGCCAGCAGCGCCGGGACTAGTTTCTACGAGCAGTACTTC
J: TRBJ2-1; D: .; size: .; V: TRBV5-1; CDR3: CASSSDRSSYNEQFF; DNA: TGCGCCAGCAGCTCAGACAGGAGCTCCTACAATGAGCAGTTCTTC
J: TRBJ2-2; D: .; size: .; V: TRBV27; CDR3: CASSSVWTGELFF; DNA: TGTGCCAGCAGTTCAGTCTGGACCGGGGAGCTGTTTTTT
J: TRBJ1-5; D: .; size: .; V: TRBV7-8; CDR3: CASSSQHNQPQHF; DNA: TGTGCCAGCAGCTCCCAACATAATCAGCCCCAGCATTTT
J: TRBJ2-7; D: TRBD1; size: .; V: TRBV10-1; CDR3: CASSPTGSIYEQYF; DNA: TGCGCCAGCAGTCCGACAGGGTCCATCTACGAGCAGTACTTC
J: TRBJ1-3; D: .; size: once; V: TRBV11-3; CDR3: CASSPSVAGNTIYF; DNA: TGTGCCAGCAGCCCGTCAGTCGCTGGAAACACCATATATTTT
J: TRBJ1-1; D: TRBD1; size: few; V: TRBV7-8; CDR3: CASSKIQGLIAEAFF; DNA: TGTGCCAGCAGCAAGATACAGGGGTTGATTGCTGAAGCTTTCTTT
J: TRBJ2-1; D: .; size: .; V: TRBV5-4; CDR3: CASSLEASPSYNEQFF; DNA: TGTGCCAGCAGCTTGGAGGCTAGCCCCTCCTACAATGAGCAGTTCTTC
J: TRBJ2-7; D: .; size: .; V: TRBV29-1; CDR3: CSVSTISYEQYF; DNA: TGCAGCGTTAGCACGATTTCCTACGAGCAGTACTTC
J: TRBJ1-1; D: .; size: .; V: TRBV28; CDR3: CASSPGGANTEAFF; DNA: TGTGCCAGCAGCCCCGGGGGGGCGAACACTGAAGCTTTCTTT
J: TRBJ2-4; D: TRBD2; size: once; V: TRBV9; CDR3: CASSVGLAENIQYF; DNA: TGTGCCAGCAGCGTGGGCCTAGCGGAAAACATTCAGTACTTC
J: TRBJ1-4; D: .; size: .; V: TRBV5-4; CDR3: CASSNGPPGDEKLFF; DNA: TGTGCCAGCAGCAACGGCCCCCCGGGGGATGAAAAACTGTTTTTT
J: TRBJ2-1; D: .; size: few; V: TRBV2; CDR3: CASRGGYYNEQFF; DNA: TGTGCCAGCAGAGGGGGTTACTACAATGAGCAGTTCTTC
J: TRBJ2-6; D: .; size: .; V: TRBV7-9; CDR3: CASSPMTGSGANVLTF; DNA: TGTGCCAGCAGCCCCATGACAGGCTCTGGGGCCAACGTCCTGACTTTC
J: TRBJ2-1; D: .; size: .; V: TRBV2; CDR3: CASSVTGSPNEQFF; DNA: TGTGCCAGCAGTGTTACGGGGAGCCCCAATGAGCAGTTCTTC
J: TRBJ2-2; D: TRBD1; size: few; V: TRBV5-1; CDR3: CASSFPGGRTGELFF; DNA: TGCGCCAGCAGCTTTCCAGGGGGCCGCACCGGGGAGCTGTTTTTT
J: TRBJ2-7; D: .; size: .; V: TRBV6-6; CDR3: CASSYGGNVWEQYF; DNA: TGTGCCAGCAGTTACGGGGGAAATGTGTGGGAGCAGTACTTC
J: TRBJ2-5; D: .; size: .; V: TRBV28; CDR3: CASSWDGPGRQETQYF; DNA: TGTGCCAGCAGCTGGGATGGGCCCGGGCGCCAAGAGACCCAGTACTTC
J: TRBJ2-3; D: TRBD2; size: .; V: TRBV7-3; CDR3: CASSLTGTSGNTDTQYF; DNA: TGTGCCAGCAGCTTAACCGGGACTAGCGGGAACACAGATACGCAGTATTTT
J: TRBJ2-7; D: TRBD1; size: many; V: TRBV28; CDR3: CASNPVGTGGFYEQYF; DNA: TGTGCCAGCAACCCGGTGGGGACAGGGGGCTTCTACGAGCAGTACTTC
J: TRBJ2-4; D: .; size: .; V: TRBV14; CDR3: CASSRARGVQYF; DNA: TGTGCCAGCAGCCGAGCCCGAGGAGTTCAGTACTTC
J: TRBJ2-1; D: TRBD1; size: .; V: TRBV10-2; CDR3: CASSPTGQSISYNEQFF; DNA: TGCGCCAGCAGTCCAACGGGACAGTCAATCTCCTACAATGAGCAGTTCTTC
J: TRBJ1-3; D: .; size: .; V: TRBV5-4; CDR3: CASSLAGGADTIYF; DNA: TGTGCCAGCAGCTTGGCTGGGGGTGCGGACACCATATATTTT
J: TRBJ1-2; D: TRBD1; size: .; V: TRBV7-2; CDR3: CASSGQGVDGYTF; DNA: TGTGCCAGCAGCGGCCAGGGGGTGGATGGCTACACCTTC
J: TRBJ2-7; D: .; size: .; V: TRBV28; CDR3: CASSSPGPTQGFRSYEQYF; DNA: TGTGCCAGCAGTTCACCCGGCCCCACCCAGGGTTTTAGGAGCTACGAGCAGTACTTC
J: TRBJ2-2; D: .; size: few; V: TRBV19; CDR3: CASGRRDNTGELFF; DNA: TGTGCCAGTGGGCGGCGGGATAACACCGGGGAGCTGTTTTTT
J: TRBJ1-3; D: .; size: .; V: TRBV15; CDR3: CATSREGQGIRNTIYF; DNA: TGTGCCACCAGCAGAGAAGGCCAGGGGATTAGAAACACCATATATTTT
J: TRBJ2-2; D: .; size: few; V: TRBV6-4; CDR3: CASSDRTGELFF; DNA: TGTGCCAGCAGTGACCGCACCGGGGAGCTGTTTTTT
J: TRBJ2-7; D: .; size: .; V: TRBV10-3; CDR3: CAISGSDYEQYF; DNA: TGTGCCATCAGTGGTTCGGACTACGAGCAGTACTTC
J: TRBJ1-4; D: .; size: once; V: TRBV5-1; CDR3: CASRRADVGEKLFF; DNA: TGCGCCAGCAGGAGGGCCGACGTCGGGGAAAAACTGTTTTTT